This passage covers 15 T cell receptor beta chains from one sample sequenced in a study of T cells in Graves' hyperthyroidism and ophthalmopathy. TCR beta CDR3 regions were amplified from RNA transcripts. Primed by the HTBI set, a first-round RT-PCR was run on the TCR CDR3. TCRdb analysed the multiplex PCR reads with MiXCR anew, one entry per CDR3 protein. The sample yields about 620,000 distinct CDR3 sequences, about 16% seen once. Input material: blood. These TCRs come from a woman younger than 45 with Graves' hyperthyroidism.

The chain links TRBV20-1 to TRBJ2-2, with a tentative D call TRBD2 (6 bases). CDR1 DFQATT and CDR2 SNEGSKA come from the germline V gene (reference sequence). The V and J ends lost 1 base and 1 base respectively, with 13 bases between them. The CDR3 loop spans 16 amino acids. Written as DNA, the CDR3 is TGCAGTGCTAGAGTATGGAGGGCCGAGAACACCGGGGAGCTGTTTTTT. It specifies CSARVWRAENTGELFF.

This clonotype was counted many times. For the CDR3, the DNA is TGTGCCAGCAGCCCCCTCGACAGGTCCGACGAGCAGTACTTC. It specifies CASSPLDRSDEQYF. The V gene is TRBV7-9, the J gene TRBJ2-7; tentatively, D is TRBD1 (6 bases). The CDR3 contains 14 residues. The germline V gene encodes CDR1 SEHNR and CDR2 FQNEAQ (reference sequence). V dropped 5 bases and J dropped 5 bases, with 16 bases sitting between them.

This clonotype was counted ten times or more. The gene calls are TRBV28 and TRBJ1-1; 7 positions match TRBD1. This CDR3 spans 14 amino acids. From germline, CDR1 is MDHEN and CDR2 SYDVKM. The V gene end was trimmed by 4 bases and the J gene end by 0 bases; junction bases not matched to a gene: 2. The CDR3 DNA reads TGTGCCAGCAGTTCCGGGACAGTGAACACTGAAGCTTTCTTT. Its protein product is CASSSGTVNTEAFF. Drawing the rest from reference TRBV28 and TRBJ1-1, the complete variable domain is DVKVTQSSRYLVKRTGEKVFLECVQDMDHENMFWYRQDPGLGLRLIYFSYDVKMKEKGDIPEGYSVSREKKERFSLILESASTNQTSMYLCASSSGTVNTEAFFGQGTRLTVV.

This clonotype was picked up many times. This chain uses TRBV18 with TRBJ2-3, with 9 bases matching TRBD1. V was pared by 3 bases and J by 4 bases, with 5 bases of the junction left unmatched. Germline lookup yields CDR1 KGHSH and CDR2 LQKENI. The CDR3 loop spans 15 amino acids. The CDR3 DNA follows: TGTGCCAGCTCACCGGGACAGGGAAGTTCAGATACGCAGTATTTT. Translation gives CASSPGQGSSDTQYF.

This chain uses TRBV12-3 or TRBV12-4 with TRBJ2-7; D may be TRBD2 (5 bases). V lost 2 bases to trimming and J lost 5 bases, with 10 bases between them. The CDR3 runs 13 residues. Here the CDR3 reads CASSLFGEHEQYF. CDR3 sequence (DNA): TGTGCCAGCAGTTTATTTGGGGAGCACGAGCAGTACTTC.

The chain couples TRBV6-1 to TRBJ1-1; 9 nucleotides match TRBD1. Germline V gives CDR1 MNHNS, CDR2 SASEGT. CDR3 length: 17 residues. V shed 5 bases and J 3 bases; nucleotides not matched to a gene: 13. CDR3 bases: TGTGCCAGCAGTCCCACAGGGGGCGGGGGCCAGTACACTGAAGCTTTCTTT. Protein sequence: CASSPTGGGGQYTEAFF.

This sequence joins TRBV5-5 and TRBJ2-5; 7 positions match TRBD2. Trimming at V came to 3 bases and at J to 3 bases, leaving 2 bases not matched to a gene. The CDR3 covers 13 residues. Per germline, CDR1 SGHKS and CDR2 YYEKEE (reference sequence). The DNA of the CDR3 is TGTGCCAGCAGCTGGGGGGGGGAAGAGACCCAGTACTTC. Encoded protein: CASSWGGEETQYF.

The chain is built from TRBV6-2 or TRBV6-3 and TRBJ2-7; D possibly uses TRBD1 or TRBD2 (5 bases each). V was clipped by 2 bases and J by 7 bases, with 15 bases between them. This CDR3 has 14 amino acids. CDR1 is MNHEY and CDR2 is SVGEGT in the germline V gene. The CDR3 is CASSYKYQGGEQYF. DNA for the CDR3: TGTGCCAGCAGTTACAAGTATCAGGGCGGGGAGCAGTACTTC.

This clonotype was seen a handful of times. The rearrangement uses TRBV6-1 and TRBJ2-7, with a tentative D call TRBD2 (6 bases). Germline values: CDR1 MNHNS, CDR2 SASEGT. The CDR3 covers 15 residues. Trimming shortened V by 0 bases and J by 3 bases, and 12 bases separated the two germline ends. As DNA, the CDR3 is TGTGCCAGCAGTGAAGCCCAGGGACTGGTCTACGAGCAGTACTTC. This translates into CASSEAQGLVYEQYF.

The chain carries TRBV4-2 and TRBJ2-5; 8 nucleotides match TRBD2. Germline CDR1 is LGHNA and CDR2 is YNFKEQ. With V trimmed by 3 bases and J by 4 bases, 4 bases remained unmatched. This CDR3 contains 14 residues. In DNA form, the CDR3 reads TGTGCCAGCAGCCAGTTTCTAGCGGGAGAGACCCAGTACTTC. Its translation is CASSQFLAGETQYF.

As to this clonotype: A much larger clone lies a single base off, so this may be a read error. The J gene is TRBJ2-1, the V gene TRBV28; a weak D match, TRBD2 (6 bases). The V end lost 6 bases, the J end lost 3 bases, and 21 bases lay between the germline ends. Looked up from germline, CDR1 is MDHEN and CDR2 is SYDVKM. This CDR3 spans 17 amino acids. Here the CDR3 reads CASRGWELGLVYNEQFF. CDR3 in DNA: TGTGCCAGCAGAGGGTGGGAACTGGGACTCGTCTACAATGAGCAGTTCTTC.

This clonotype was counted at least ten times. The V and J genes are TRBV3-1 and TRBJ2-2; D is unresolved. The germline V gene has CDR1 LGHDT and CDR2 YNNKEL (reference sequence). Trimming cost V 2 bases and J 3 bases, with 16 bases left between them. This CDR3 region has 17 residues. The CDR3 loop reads CASSQSLTSQDTGELFF. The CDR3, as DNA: TGTGCCAGCAGCCAATCCCTAACGTCCCAGGACACCGGGGAGCTGTTTTTT. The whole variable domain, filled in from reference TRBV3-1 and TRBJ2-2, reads DTAVSQTPKYLVTQMGNDKSIKCEQNLGHDTMYWYKQDSKKFLKIMFSYNNKELIINETVPNRFSPKSPDKAHLNLHINSLELGDSAVYFCASSQSLTSQDTGELFFGEGSRLTVL.

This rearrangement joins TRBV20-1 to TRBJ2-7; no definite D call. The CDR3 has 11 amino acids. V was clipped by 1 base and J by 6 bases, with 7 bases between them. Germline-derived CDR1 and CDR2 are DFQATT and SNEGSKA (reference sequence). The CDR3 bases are TGCAGTGCTAGAGCCCGTCCCGAGCAGTACTTC. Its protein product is CSARARPEQYF.

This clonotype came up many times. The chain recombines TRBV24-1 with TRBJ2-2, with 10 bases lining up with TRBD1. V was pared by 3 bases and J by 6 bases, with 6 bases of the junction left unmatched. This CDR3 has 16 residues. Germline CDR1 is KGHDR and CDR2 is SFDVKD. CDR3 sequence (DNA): TGTGCCACCAGTGATCCCGGGACAGGGGCGTCCGGGGAGCTGTTTTTT. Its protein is CATSDPGTGASGELFF.

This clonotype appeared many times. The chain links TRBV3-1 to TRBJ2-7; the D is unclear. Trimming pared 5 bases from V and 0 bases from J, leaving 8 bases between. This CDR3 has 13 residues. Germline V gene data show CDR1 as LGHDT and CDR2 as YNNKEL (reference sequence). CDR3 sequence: CASSDGPSYEQYF. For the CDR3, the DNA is TGTGCCAGCAGCGACGGTCCCTCCTACGAGCAGTACTTC.